This T cell receptor (beta chain) originates from a study of T cell responses to AZD1222 COVID-19 vaccine. Study-wide findings and caveats: Repertoire samples came only from after the peak T cell response. Close to half of all spike-specific TCRs reportedly target regions of the variants that are unmutated.

This CDR3 region has 13 residues. Trimming stripped 4 bases from V and 5 bases from J, with 11 bases between. The germline V gene has CDR1 SGHDT and CDR2 YYEEEE. Method: immunoSEQ multiplex PCR; TCRdb's copy keeps in-frame clones and lacks some. The sample yields around 120,000 clones, around nine tenths seen once. As regards this clone: The antigen remains unidentified.

The chain uses TRBV5-6 and TRBJ2-3, with D possibly being TRBD2 (7 bases). Sequences were derived from peripheral blood, sampled on day 0 of AZD1222 vaccination. The clonotype originates from an adult in good health. CDR3 nucleotides: TGTGCCAGCAGCCCCGGGGGGCGAGATACGCAGTATTTT. This encodes CASSPGGRDTQYF.